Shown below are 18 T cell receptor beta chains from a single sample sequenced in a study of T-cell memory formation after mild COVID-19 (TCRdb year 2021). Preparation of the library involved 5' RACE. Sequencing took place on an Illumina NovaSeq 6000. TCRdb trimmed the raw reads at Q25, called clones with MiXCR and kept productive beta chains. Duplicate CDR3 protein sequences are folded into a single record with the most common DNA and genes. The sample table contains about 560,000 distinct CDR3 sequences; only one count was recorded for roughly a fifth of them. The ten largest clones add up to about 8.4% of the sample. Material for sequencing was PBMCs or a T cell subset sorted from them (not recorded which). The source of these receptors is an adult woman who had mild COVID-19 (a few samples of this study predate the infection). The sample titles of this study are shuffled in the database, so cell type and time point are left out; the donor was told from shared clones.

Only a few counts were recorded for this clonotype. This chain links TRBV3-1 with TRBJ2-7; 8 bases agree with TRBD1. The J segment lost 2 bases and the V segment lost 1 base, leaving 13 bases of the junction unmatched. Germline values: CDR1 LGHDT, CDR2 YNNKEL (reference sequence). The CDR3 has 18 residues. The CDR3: CASSQAVFSGTGTYEQYF. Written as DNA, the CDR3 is TGTGCCAGCAGCCAAGCTGTTTTTTCCGGGACAGGAACCTACGAGCAGTACTTC.

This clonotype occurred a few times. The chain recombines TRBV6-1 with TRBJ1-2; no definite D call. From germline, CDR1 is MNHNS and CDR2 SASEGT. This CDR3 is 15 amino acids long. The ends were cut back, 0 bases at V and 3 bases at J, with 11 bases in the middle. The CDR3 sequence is CASSEAPTNYYGYTF. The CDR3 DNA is TGTGCCAGCAGTGAAGCCCCGACCAATTACTATGGCTACACCTTC.

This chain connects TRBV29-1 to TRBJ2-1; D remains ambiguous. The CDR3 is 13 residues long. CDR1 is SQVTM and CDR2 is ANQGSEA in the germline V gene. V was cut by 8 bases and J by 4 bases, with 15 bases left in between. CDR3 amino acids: CSPIKVAYNEQFF. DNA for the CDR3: TGCAGCCCTATAAAGGTCGCTTACAATGAGCAGTTCTTC.

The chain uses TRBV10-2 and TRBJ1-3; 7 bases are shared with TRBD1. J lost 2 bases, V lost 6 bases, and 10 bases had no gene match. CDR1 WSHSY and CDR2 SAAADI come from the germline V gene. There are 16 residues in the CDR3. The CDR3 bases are TGCGCCAGCAGCCTCCCCGGGACAGCGCCTGGAAACACCATATATTTT. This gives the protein CASSLPGTAPGNTIYF.

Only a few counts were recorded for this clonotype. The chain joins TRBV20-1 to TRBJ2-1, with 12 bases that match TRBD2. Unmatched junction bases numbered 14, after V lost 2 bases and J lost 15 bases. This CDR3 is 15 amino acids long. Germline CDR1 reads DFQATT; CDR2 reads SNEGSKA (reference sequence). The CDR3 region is CSARRPSGRALEGFF. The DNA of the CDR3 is TGCAGTGCTAGACGCCCTAGCGGGAGGGCCCTCGAGGGGTTCTTC.

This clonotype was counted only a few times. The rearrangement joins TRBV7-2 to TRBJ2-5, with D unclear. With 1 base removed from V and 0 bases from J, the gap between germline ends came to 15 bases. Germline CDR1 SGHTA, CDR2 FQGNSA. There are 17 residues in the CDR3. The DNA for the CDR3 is TGTGCCAGCAGCTTAGACGTAGACATCCAGAACCAAGAGACCCAGTACTTC. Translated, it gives CASSLDVDIQNQETQYF.

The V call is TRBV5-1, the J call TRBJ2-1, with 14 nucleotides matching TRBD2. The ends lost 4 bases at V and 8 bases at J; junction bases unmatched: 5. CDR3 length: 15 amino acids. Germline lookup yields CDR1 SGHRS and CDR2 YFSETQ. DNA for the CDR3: TGCGCCAGCAGCGCGGGGACTAGCGGGAGCTATGAGCAGTTCTTC. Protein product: CASSAGTSGSYEQFF.

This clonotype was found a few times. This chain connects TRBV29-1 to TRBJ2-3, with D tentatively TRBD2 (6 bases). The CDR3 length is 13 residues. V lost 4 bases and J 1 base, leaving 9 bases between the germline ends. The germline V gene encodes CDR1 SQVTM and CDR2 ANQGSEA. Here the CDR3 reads CSVVTGGTDTQYF. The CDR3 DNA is TGCAGCGTTGTAACGGGAGGCACAGATACGCAGTATTTT.

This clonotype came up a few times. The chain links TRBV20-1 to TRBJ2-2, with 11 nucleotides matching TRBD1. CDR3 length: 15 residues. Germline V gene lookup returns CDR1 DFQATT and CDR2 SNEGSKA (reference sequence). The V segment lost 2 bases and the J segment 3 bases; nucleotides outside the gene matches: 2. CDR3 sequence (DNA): TGCAGTGCTAGACGGACAGGGGGCGACACCGGGGAGCTGTTTTTT. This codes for CSARRTGGDTGELFF.

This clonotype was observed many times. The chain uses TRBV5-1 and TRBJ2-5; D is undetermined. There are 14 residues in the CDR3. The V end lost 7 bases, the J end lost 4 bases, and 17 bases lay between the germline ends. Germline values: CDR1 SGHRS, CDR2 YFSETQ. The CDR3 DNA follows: TGCGCCAGCGGGCTCAGGCTTGGGCGAGAGACCCAGTACTTC. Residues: CASGLRLGRETQYF.

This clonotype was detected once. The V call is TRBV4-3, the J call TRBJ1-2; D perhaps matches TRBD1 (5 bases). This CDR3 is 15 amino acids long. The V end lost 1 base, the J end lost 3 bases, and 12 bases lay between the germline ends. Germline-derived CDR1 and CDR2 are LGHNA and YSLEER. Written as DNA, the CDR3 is TGCGCCAGCAGCCAAGTCGGCGAGGGGTACTATGGCTACACCTTC. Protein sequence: CASSQVGEGYYGYTF.

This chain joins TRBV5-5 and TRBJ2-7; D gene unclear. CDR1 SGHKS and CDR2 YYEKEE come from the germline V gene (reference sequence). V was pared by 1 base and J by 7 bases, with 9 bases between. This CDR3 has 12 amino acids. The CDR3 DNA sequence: TGTGCCAGCAGCTTGTTCGCTGGTGAGCAGTACTTC. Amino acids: CASSLFAGEQYF.

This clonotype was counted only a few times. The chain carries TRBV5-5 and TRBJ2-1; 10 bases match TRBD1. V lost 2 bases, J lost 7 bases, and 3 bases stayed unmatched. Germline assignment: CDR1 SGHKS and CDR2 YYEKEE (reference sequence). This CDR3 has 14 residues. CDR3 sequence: CASSFGQGVNEQFF. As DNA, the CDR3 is TGTGCCAGCAGCTTTGGACAGGGGGTGAATGAGCAGTTCTTC.

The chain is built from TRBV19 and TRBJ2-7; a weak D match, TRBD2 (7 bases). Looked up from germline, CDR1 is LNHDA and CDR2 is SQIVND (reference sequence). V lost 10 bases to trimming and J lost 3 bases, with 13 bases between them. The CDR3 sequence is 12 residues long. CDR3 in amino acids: CATSGGFYEQYF. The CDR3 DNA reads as TGTGCCACCTCGGGGGGCTTCTACGAGCAGTACTTC.

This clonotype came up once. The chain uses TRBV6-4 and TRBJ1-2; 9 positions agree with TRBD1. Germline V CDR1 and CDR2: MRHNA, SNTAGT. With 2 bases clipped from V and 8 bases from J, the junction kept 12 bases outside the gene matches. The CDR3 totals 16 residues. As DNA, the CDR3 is TGTGCCAGCAGTGACCGTCCAGGGACAGGGACGGGGGGCTACACCTTC. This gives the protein CASSDRPGTGTGGYTF.

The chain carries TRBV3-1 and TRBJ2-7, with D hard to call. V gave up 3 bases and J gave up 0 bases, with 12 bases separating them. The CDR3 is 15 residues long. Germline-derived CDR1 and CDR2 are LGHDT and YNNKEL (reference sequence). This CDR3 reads CASSHPHGPSYEQYF. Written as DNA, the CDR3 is TGTGCCAGCAGCCATCCGCACGGACCCTCCTACGAGCAGTACTTC.

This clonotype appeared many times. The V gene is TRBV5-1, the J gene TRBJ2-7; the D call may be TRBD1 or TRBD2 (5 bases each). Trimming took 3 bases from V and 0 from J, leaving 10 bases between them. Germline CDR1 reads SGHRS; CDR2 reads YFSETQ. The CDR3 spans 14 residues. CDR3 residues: CASSSGTDSYEQYF. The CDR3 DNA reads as TGCGCCAGCAGCTCAGGGACGGACTCCTACGAGCAGTACTTC.

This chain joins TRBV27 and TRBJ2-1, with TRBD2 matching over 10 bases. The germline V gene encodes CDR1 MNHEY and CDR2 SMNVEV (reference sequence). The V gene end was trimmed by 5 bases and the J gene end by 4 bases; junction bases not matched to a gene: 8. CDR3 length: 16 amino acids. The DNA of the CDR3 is TGTGCCAGCAGTACCCCCGGGACTAGCGCTTACAATGAGCAGTTCTTC. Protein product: CASSTPGTSAYNEQFF.